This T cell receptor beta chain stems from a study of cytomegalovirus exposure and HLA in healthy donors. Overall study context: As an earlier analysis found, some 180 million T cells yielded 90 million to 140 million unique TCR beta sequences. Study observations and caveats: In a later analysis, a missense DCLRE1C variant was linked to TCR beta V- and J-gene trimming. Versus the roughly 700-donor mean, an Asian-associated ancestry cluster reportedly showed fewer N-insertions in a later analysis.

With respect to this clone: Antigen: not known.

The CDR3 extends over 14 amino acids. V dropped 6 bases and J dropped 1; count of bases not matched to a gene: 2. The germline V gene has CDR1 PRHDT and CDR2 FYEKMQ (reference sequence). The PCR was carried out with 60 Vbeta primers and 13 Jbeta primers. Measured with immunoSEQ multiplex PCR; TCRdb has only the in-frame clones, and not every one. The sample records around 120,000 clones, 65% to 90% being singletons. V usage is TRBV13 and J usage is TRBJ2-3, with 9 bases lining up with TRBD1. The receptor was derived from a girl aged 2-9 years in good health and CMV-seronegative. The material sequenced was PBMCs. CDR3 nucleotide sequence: TGTGCCAGCAGACAGGGGGCCGGCACAGATACGCAGTATTTT. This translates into CASRQGAGTDTQYF.